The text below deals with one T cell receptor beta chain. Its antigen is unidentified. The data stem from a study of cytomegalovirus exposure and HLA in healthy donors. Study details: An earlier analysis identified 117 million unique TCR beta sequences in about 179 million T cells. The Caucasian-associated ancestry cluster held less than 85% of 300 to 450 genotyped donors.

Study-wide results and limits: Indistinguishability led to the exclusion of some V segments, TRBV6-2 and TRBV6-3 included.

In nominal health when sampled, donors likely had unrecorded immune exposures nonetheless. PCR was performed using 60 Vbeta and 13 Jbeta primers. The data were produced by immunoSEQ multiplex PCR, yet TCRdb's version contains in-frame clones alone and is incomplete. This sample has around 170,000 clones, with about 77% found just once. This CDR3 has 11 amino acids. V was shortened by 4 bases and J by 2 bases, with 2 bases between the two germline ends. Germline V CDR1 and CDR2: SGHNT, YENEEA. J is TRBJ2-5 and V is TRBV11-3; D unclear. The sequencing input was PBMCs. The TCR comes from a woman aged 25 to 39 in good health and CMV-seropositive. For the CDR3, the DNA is TGTGCCAGCAGCTCACAAGAGACCCAGTACTTC. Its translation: CASSSQETQYF.